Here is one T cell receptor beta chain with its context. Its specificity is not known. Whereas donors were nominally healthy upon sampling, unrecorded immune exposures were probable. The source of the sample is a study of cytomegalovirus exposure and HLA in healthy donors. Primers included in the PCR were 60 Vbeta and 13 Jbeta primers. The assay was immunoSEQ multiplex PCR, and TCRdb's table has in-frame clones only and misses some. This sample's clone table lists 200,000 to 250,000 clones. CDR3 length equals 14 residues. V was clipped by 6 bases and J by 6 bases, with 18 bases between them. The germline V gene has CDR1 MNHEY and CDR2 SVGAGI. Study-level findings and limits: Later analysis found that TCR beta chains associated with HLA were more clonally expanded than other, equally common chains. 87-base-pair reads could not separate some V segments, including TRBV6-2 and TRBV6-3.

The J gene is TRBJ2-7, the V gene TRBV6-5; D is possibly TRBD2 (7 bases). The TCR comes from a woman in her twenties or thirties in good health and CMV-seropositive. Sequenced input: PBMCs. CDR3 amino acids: CASRKAGEGSEQYF. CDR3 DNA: TGTGCCAGCAGGAAGGCAGGGGAGGGGTCCGAGCAGTACTTC.